The rows below give T cell receptor beta chains drawn from one sample of a study of blood T cell repertoires in COVID-19. Some clones are missing from TCRdb's copy, which holds only in-frame ones; the method was immunoSEQ multiplex PCR. Here the sample spans 200,000 or so clones, approximately 90% being singletons. Source material: peripheral blood. The source of these receptors is a woman between 40 and 55 years old who had recovered from COVID-19. The CDR3 runs from the conserved cysteine through the conserved F or W. The order of the fields is clone size, D gene, V gene, J gene, CDR3 protein, CDR3 DNA. The D gene is left open where the match is weak. Size is omitted from some rows. Given values are once, few, many or a class for expanded clones.

clone_size: once; d_call: TRBD1; v_call: TRBV19; j_call: TRBJ2-3; cdr3_aa: CASSIGDREVDTQYF; cdr3_nt: TGTGCCAGTAGTATAGGGGACAGGGAGGTGGATACGCAGTATTTT
clone_size: .; d_call: TRBD2; v_call: TRBV4-2; j_call: TRBJ2-1; cdr3_aa: CASSQDLAGVYNEQFF; cdr3_nt: TGTGCCAGCAGCCAAGACCTAGCGGGGGTATACAATGAGCAGTTCTTC
clone_size: .; d_call: TRBD2; v_call: TRBV9; j_call: TRBJ2-2; cdr3_aa: CASSASTWLAGTGELFF; cdr3_nt: TGTGCCAGCAGCGCCTCCACGTGGCTAGCGGGGACCGGGGAGCTGTTTTTT
clone_size: .; d_call: .; v_call: TRBV12-3/TRBV12-4; j_call: TRBJ1-5; cdr3_aa: CASSLRETQHF; cdr3_nt: TGTGCCAGCAGTTTGCGGGAAACCCAGCATTTT
clone_size: .; d_call: TRBD1; v_call: TRBV24-1; j_call: TRBJ2-1; cdr3_aa: CATSGGTGTYNEQFF; cdr3_nt: TGTGCCACCAGTGGTGGGACAGGGACGTACAATGAGCAGTTCTTC
clone_size: .; d_call: TRBD2; v_call: TRBV6-5; j_call: TRBJ2-5; cdr3_aa: CASGSGLARETQYF; cdr3_nt: TGTGCCAGCGGCTCGGGACTAGCGAGAGAGACCCAGTACTTC
clone_size: .; d_call: .; v_call: TRBV27; j_call: TRBJ1-2; cdr3_aa: CASSFGVGGYGYTF; cdr3_nt: TGTGCCAGCAGTTTCGGGGTCGGGGGCTATGGCTACACCTTC
clone_size: .; d_call: TRBD1; v_call: TRBV19; j_call: TRBJ1-1; cdr3_aa: CASSSTGTANTEAFF; cdr3_nt: TGTGCCAGTAGCTCGACCGGGACAGCGAACACTGAAGCTTTCTTT
clone_size: .; d_call: TRBD1; v_call: TRBV5-5; j_call: TRBJ1-1; cdr3_aa: CASSLAPNGQGGTEAFF; cdr3_nt: TGTGCCAGCAGCTTGGCGCCCAATGGACAGGGCGGGACTGAAGCTTTCTTT
clone_size: .; d_call: TRBD2; v_call: TRBV11-2; j_call: TRBJ2-5; cdr3_aa: CASRRVGGVGSPRETQYF; cdr3_nt: TGTGCCAGCAGGCGCGTGGGGGGGGTAGGTTCCCCTCGAGAGACCCAGTACTTC
clone_size: .; d_call: TRBD1; v_call: TRBV28; j_call: TRBJ2-3; cdr3_aa: CASRARDRAADTQYF; cdr3_nt: TGTGCCAGCAGGGCCCGGGACAGGGCGGCAGATACGCAGTATTTT
clone_size: .; d_call: .; v_call: TRBV6-4; j_call: TRBJ1-3; cdr3_aa: CASSASPGLSGTIYF; cdr3_nt: TGTGCCAGCAGTGCATCTCCGGGACTCTCAGGCACCATATATTTT
clone_size: .; d_call: .; v_call: TRBV2; j_call: TRBJ2-2; cdr3_aa: CASRDPGHPYANTGELFF; cdr3_nt: TGTGCCAGCAGGGACCCGGGACACCCTTACGCGAACACCGGGGAGCTGTTTTTT
clone_size: .; d_call: TRBD1; v_call: TRBV6-7; j_call: TRBJ1-4; cdr3_aa: CASRPRQGAREKLFF; cdr3_nt: TGTGCCAGCAGACCCCGACAGGGGGCGCGGGAAAAACTGTTTTTT
clone_size: .; d_call: TRBD2; v_call: TRBV7-2; j_call: TRBJ2-7; cdr3_aa: CATKLAGASYEQYF; cdr3_nt: TGTGCCACCAAACTAGCGGGAGCCTCCTACGAGCAGTACTTC
clone_size: .; d_call: .; v_call: TRBV28; j_call: TRBJ1-1; cdr3_aa: CASSLIRTEAFF; cdr3_nt: TGTGCCAGCAGTTTAATACGGACTGAAGCTTTCTTT
clone_size: once; d_call: TRBD1; v_call: TRBV9; j_call: TRBJ2-5; cdr3_aa: CASSVRDRGYQETQYF; cdr3_nt: TGTGCCAGCAGCGTCCGGGACAGGGGGTATCAAGAGACCCAGTACTTC
clone_size: .; d_call: .; v_call: TRBV9; j_call: TRBJ1-6; cdr3_aa: CASSMATGGNSPLHF; cdr3_nt: TGTGCCAGCAGCATGGCGACGGGGGGGAATTCACCCCTCCACTTT
clone_size: .; d_call: TRBD2; v_call: TRBV5-1; j_call: TRBJ2-2; cdr3_aa: CASIGTSGLNTGELFF; cdr3_nt: TGCGCCAGCATCGGGACTAGCGGATTGAACACCGGGGAGCTGTTTTTT
clone_size: once; d_call: TRBD2; v_call: TRBV30; j_call: TRBJ2-2; cdr3_aa: CAWSLAGVVSGELFF; cdr3_nt: TGTGCCTGGAGTTTGGCGGGAGTAGTTTCCGGGGAGCTGTTTTTT
clone_size: .; d_call: .; v_call: TRBV5-1; j_call: TRBJ2-5; cdr3_aa: CASSLRPGNQETQYF; cdr3_nt: TGCGCCAGCAGCTTGAGGCCAGGGAATCAAGAGACCCAGTACTTC
clone_size: .; d_call: TRBD2; v_call: TRBV5-1; j_call: TRBJ2-3; cdr3_aa: CASSLGLRVAGGRADHPDTQYF; cdr3_nt: TGCGCCAGCAGCTTGGGACTTAGGGTAGCGGGCGGGAGGGCCGATCATCCAGATACGCAGTATTTT
clone_size: .; d_call: .; v_call: TRBV2; j_call: TRBJ1-4; cdr3_aa: CASSPVTGQANEKLFF; cdr3_nt: TGTGCCAGCAGTCCAGTCACAGGGCAGGCTAATGAAAAACTGTTTTTT
clone_size: .; d_call: .; v_call: TRBV18; j_call: TRBJ1-2; cdr3_aa: CASSPEGSTDYGYTF; cdr3_nt: TGTGCCAGCTCACCGGAGGGGAGCACCGATTATGGCTACACCTTC
clone_size: .; d_call: TRBD2; v_call: TRBV20-1; j_call: TRBJ2-3; cdr3_aa: CSASGRGLAGTDTQYF; cdr3_nt: TGCAGTGCTAGTGGCAGGGGACTAGCGGGCACAGATACGCAGTATTTT
clone_size: .; d_call: TRBD1; v_call: TRBV27; j_call: TRBJ2-3; cdr3_aa: CASSLSGQGTKRRSTDTQYF; cdr3_nt: TGTGCCAGCAGTTTATCGGGACAGGGAACGAAAAGAAGGAGCACAGATACGCAGTATTTT
clone_size: .; d_call: TRBD2; v_call: TRBV11-3; j_call: TRBJ2-5; cdr3_aa: CASSLGSGRETQYF; cdr3_nt: TGTGCCAGCAGCTTAGGAAGCGGGAGAGAGACCCAGTACTTC
clone_size: .; d_call: .; v_call: TRBV9; j_call: TRBJ2-7; cdr3_aa: CASSVGFSSEQYF; cdr3_nt: TGTGCCAGCAGCGTAGGATTTTCTAGCGAGCAGTACTTC
clone_size: .; d_call: TRBD2; v_call: TRBV4-3; j_call: TRBJ2-3; cdr3_aa: CASSPRAGGPADTQYF; cdr3_nt: TGCGCCAGCAGCCCTAGAGCGGGAGGGCCGGCAGATACGCAGTATTTT
clone_size: once; d_call: .; v_call: TRBV3-1/TRBV3-2; j_call: TRBJ2-4; cdr3_aa: CASSLDSTKNIQYF; cdr3_nt: TGTGCCAGCAGCCTTGACAGCACCAAAAACATTCAGTACTTC
clone_size: .; d_call: .; v_call: TRBV5-1; j_call: TRBJ2-6; cdr3_aa: CASSLVQISGANVLTF; cdr3_nt: TGCGCCAGCAGCTTGGTTCAGATCTCTGGGGCCAACGTCCTGACTTTC
clone_size: .; d_call: .; v_call: TRBV11-1; j_call: TRBJ2-3; cdr3_aa: CASSPGWWRETDTQYF; cdr3_nt: TGTGCCAGCAGCCCGGGTTGGTGGCGGGAAACAGATACGCAGTATTTT
clone_size: .; d_call: .; v_call: TRBV5-8; j_call: TRBJ1-5; cdr3_aa: CASSSERGQGNQPQHF; cdr3_nt: TGTGCCAGCAGCTCGGAAAGAGGCCAAGGCAATCAGCCCCAGCATTTT
clone_size: .; d_call: TRBD1; v_call: TRBV29-1; j_call: TRBJ1-1; cdr3_aa: CSVVTGGTDTEAFF; cdr3_nt: TGCAGCGTTGTTACAGGGGGGACGGACACTGAAGCTTTCTTT
clone_size: .; d_call: .; v_call: TRBV11-3; j_call: TRBJ2-1; cdr3_aa: CASSPPGSYNEQFF; cdr3_nt: TGTGCCAGCAGCCCCCCGGGCTCCTACAATGAGCAGTTCTTC
clone_size: .; d_call: TRBD2; v_call: TRBV9; j_call: TRBJ2-3; cdr3_aa: CASSGGGSRTDTQYF; cdr3_nt: TGTGCCAGCAGCGGCGGGGGGTCTCGCACAGATACGCAGTATTTT
clone_size: .; d_call: TRBD1; v_call: TRBV6-2/TRBV6-3; j_call: TRBJ1-1; cdr3_aa: CASSSGTANTEAFF; cdr3_nt: TGTGCCAGCAGTTCCGGGACAGCGAACACTGAAGCTTTCTTT
clone_size: .; d_call: TRBD1; v_call: TRBV5-1; j_call: TRBJ2-7; cdr3_aa: CASSLAVGQGYEQYF; cdr3_nt: TGCGCCAGCAGCTTGGCCGTAGGACAGGGCTACGAGCAGTACTTC
clone_size: .; d_call: TRBD2; v_call: TRBV5-1; j_call: TRBJ2-7; cdr3_aa: CASSSQILAGTSGFYEQYF; cdr3_nt: TGCGCCAGCAGCTCCCAGATCCTGGCCGGGACTAGCGGGTTCTACGAGCAGTACTTC
clone_size: .; d_call: .; v_call: TRBV28; j_call: TRBJ1-5; cdr3_aa: CASSLSNRVISNQPQHF; cdr3_nt: TGTGCCAGCAGTTTATCGAACAGGGTTATTAGCAATCAGCCCCAGCATTTT
clone_size: .; d_call: .; v_call: TRBV20-1; j_call: TRBJ2-7; cdr3_aa: CSAENYEQYF; cdr3_nt: TGCAGTGCTGAGAACTACGAGCAGTACTTC
clone_size: .; d_call: .; v_call: TRBV7-9; j_call: TRBJ1-1; cdr3_aa: CASSSGGNTEAFF; cdr3_nt: TGTGCCAGCAGTTCGGGTGGGAACACTGAAGCTTTCTTT
clone_size: .; d_call: .; v_call: TRBV30; j_call: TRBJ1-2; cdr3_aa: CAWSITGYGYTF; cdr3_nt: TGTGCCTGGAGTATTACCGGCTATGGCTACACCTTC
clone_size: .; d_call: TRBD1; v_call: TRBV19; j_call: TRBJ1-2; cdr3_aa: CASSITGQGSGGYTF; cdr3_nt: TGTGCCAGTAGTATAACCGGACAGGGGTCCGGGGGCTACACCTTC
clone_size: .; d_call: TRBD1; v_call: TRBV18; j_call: TRBJ1-5; cdr3_aa: CASSPSVDRGNQPQHF; cdr3_nt: TGTGCCAGCTCACCTTCGGTGGACAGGGGAAATCAGCCCCAGCATTTT
clone_size: .; d_call: .; v_call: TRBV6-2/TRBV6-3; j_call: TRBJ2-7; cdr3_aa: CASSYDGLSVYF; cdr3_nt: TGTGCCAGCAGTTACGACGGACTTTCTGTGTACTTC
clone_size: .; d_call: .; v_call: TRBV7-9; j_call: TRBJ1-1; cdr3_aa: CASRRGTLNTEAFF; cdr3_nt: TGTGCCAGCAGACGCGGCACCTTGAACACTGAAGCTTTCTTT
clone_size: .; d_call: .; v_call: TRBV30; j_call: TRBJ1-1; cdr3_aa: CAWNIVGMNTEAFF; cdr3_nt: TGTGCCTGGAATATCGTCGGGATGAACACTGAAGCTTTCTTT
clone_size: .; d_call: TRBD1; v_call: TRBV5-6; j_call: TRBJ1-6; cdr3_aa: CASRTGTGYNSPLHF; cdr3_nt: TGTGCCAGCAGAACCGGGACAGGGTATAATTCACCCCTCCACTTT
clone_size: .; d_call: .; v_call: TRBV27; j_call: TRBJ1-6; cdr3_aa: CASSGYSNNSPLHF; cdr3_nt: TGTGCCAGCTCTGGGTACAGCAATAATTCACCCCTCCACTTT
clone_size: .; d_call: .; v_call: TRBV5-1; j_call: TRBJ2-1; cdr3_aa: CASSLGTVVYNEQFF; cdr3_nt: TGCGCCAGCAGCTTGGGGACTGTAGTTTACAATGAGCAGTTCTTC
clone_size: once; d_call: TRBD1; v_call: TRBV5-1; j_call: TRBJ2-1; cdr3_aa: CASSLEDRGGHEQFF; cdr3_nt: TGCGCCAGCAGCTTGGAGGACAGGGGGGGTCATGAGCAGTTCTTC
clone_size: .; d_call: TRBD1; v_call: TRBV19; j_call: TRBJ1-5; cdr3_aa: CASSSSTGVGNQPQHF; cdr3_nt: TGTGCCAGTAGTTCCTCGACAGGGGTAGGCAATCAGCCCCAGCATTTT
clone_size: .; d_call: .; v_call: TRBV28; j_call: TRBJ1-2; cdr3_aa: CASWGSSYGYTF; cdr3_nt: TGTGCCAGCTGGGGCAGTTCCTATGGCTACACCTTC
clone_size: .; d_call: .; v_call: TRBV29-1; j_call: TRBJ1-2; cdr3_aa: CSVEDRSPNYGYTF; cdr3_nt: TGCAGCGTTGAAGATCGGAGCCCTAACTATGGCTACACCTTC
clone_size: .; d_call: TRBD1; v_call: TRBV5-1; j_call: TRBJ2-7; cdr3_aa: CASSLGQGELYEQYF; cdr3_nt: TGCGCCAGCAGCTTGGGGCAGGGGGAACTCTACGAGCAGTACTTC
clone_size: .; d_call: TRBD2; v_call: TRBV5-6; j_call: TRBJ2-3; cdr3_aa: CASSLGASGTSGFTQYF; cdr3_nt: TGTGCCAGCAGCTTGGGGGCCAGCGGGACTAGCGGCTTTACGCAGTATTTT
clone_size: .; d_call: .; v_call: TRBV3-1/TRBV3-2; j_call: TRBJ2-7; cdr3_aa: CASSDRTVEQYF; cdr3_nt: TGTGCCAGCAGCGATCGGACAGTCGAGCAGTACTTC
clone_size: .; d_call: TRBD2; v_call: TRBV3-1/TRBV3-2; j_call: TRBJ2-1; cdr3_aa: CASSQSLAGGSYNEQFF; cdr3_nt: TGTGCCAGCAGCCAGTCACTAGCGGGAGGTTCCTACAATGAGCAGTTCTTC
clone_size: .; d_call: TRBD2; v_call: TRBV6-5; j_call: TRBJ2-7; cdr3_aa: CASRGLAAPYEQYF; cdr3_nt: TGTGCCAGCAGAGGACTAGCGGCCCCCTACGAGCAGTACTTC